The entry below gives a single T cell receptor (beta chain) sequence along with its context. This clonotype was found a few times. The antigen it recognizes is unknown. Per-base qualities were not stored, and no clone one base away is much larger. PBMCs were isolated by Ficoll-Paque density gradient centrifugation. The junction shows trimming of 0 bases on V and 2 bases on J, plus 7 bases between the germline ends. The germline V gene encodes CDR1 SGHKS and CDR2 YYEKEE (reference sequence). From its cysteine to its phenylalanine, the CDR3 spans 14 amino acids. This entry keeps only the CDR3 DNA: 42 bases, framed from base 1. The data stem from a study of T-cell memory formation after mild COVID-19 (dated by TCRdb to 2020 to 2023). With regard to the full study: TCR sequence clusters from the two donors were largely donor specific. Two young, previously healthy adult volunteers made up the cohort, one male and one female. In two donors, T-cell clones that expanded and contracted after mild COVID-19 were followed by sequencing TCRalpha and TCRbeta repertoires longitudinally. The investigation overall reported the following: Only a couple of mild cases were covered by the study, and larger cohorts that include severe cases with pre-infection samples were considered necessary. SARS-CoV-2 specificity was not confirmed for the second-wave clones peaking on day 37. Contracting CD4+ clones turned up mainly in the CM and EM memory subsets, whereas EMRA was where CD8+ clones were enriched. Some responding clones were detected in pre-infection memory, suggesting pre-existing cross-reactive memory T cells joined the SARS-CoV-2 response. Balanced CD4/CD8 phenotypes were observed for clones contracting from day 15 to 85, whereas a bias towards CD4+ was observed for a second wave of clones expanding from day 15 to 37.

Sequenced using an Illumina NovaSeq 6000. Using 5'RACE with constant-segment primers, TCRalpha and TCRbeta cDNA libraries were constructed, with sample barcodes and unique molecular identifiers added in the process. RNA was extracted from every sample with Trizol reagent. Library amplification was performed in two PCR steps, and a second sample barcode and Illumina TruSeq adapters were introduced in the second step. The libraries were sequenced on an Illumina NovaSeq using 2 x 150 bp paired-end reads. The study's own analysis went as follows. The reads were demultiplexed and collapsed into UMI-guided consensus sequences using migec v1.2.7. Using mixcr v2.1.11, UMI consensuses were aligned to TRA and TRB V and J templates and then assembled into clonotypes. A clonotype was counted as expanded or contracted only if both edgeR and NoisET called the change significant, with noise models trained on biological replicates. edgeR calls used a false discovery rate-adjusted p below 0.01 and a log2 fold-change threshold of 1. As an exploratory analysis of dynamics, PCA with hierarchical clustering was applied to max-normalized trajectories of the 1000 most abundant clonotypes. Separately sequenced CD4+ and CD8+ repertoires were used to assign a CD4 or CD8 phenotype to each responding clone. Through fastp at Q25 and MiXCR, TCRdb rebuilt clones from the public reads, retaining in-frame beta chains. Each entry merges the rows of one CDR3 protein and shows their most common DNA and genes. These V and J calls are TCRdb output, not the study's own analysis. The sample has roughly 100,000 distinct CDR3 sequences on record, about a sixth of them singletons. Clones ranked in the top ten supply over 25% of the sample.

Sequencing used PBMCs or a T cell subset sorted from them (not recorded which). The TCR originated in an adult woman who had mild COVID-19 (a few samples of this study predate the infection). The sample titles of this study are shuffled in the database, so cell type and time point are left out; the donor was told from shared clones. The V gene is TRBV5-5 and the J gene is TRBJ2-3, with no D gene named confidently. The CDR3 loop reads CASSLGENTDTQYF. The sequence in DNA is TGTGCCAGCAGCTTGGGAGAGAACACAGATACGCAGTATTTT.